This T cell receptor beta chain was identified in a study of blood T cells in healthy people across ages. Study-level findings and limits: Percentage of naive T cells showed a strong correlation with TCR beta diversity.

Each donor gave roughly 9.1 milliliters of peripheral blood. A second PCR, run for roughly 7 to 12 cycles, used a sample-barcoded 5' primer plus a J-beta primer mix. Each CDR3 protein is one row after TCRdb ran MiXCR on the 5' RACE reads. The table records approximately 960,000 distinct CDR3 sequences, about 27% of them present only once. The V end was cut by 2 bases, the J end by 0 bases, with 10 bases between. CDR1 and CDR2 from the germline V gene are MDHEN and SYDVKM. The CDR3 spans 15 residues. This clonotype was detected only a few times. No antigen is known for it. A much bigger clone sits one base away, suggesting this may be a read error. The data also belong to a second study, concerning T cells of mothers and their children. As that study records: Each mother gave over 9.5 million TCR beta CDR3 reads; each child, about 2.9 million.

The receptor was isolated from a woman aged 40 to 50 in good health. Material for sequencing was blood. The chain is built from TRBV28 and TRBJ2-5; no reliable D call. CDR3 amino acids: CASSLLTRNQETQYF. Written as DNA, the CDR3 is TGTGCCAGCAGTTTACTGACAAGAAACCAAGAGACCCAGTACTTC.